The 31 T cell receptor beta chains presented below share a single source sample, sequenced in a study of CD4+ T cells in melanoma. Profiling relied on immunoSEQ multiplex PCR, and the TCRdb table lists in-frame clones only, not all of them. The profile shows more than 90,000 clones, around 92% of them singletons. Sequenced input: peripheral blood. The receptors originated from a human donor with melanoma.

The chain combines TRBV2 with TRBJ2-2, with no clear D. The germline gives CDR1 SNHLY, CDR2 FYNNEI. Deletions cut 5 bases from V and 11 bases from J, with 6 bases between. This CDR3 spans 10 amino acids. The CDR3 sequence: CASSSRELFF. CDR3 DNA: TGTGCCAGCAGTTCCCGAGAGCTGTTTTTT.

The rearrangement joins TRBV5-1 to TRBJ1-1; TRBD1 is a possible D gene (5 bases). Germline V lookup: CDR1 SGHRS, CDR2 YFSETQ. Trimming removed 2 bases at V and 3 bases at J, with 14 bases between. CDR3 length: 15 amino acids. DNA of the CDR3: TGCGCCAGCAGCTTATCAGGGAGTATTGACACTGAAGCTTTCTTT. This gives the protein CASSLSGSIDTEAFF.

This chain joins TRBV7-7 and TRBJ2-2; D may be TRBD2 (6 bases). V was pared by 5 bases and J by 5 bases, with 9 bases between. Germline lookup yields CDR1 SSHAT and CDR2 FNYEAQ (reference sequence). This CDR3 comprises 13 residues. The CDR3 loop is CASSLAGTGELFF. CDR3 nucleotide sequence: TGTGCCAGCAGCCTCGCGGGGACCGGGGAGCTGTTTTTT.

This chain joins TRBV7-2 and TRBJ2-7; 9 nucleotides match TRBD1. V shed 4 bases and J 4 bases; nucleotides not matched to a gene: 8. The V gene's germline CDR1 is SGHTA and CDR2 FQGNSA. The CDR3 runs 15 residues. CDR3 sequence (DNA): TGTGCCAGCAGCTATGGTCCTGGACAGGGGTACGAGCAGTACTTC. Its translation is CASSYGPGQGYEQYF.

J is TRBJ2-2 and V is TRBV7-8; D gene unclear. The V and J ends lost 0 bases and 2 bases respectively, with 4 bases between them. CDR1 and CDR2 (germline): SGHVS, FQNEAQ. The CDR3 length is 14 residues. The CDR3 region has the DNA TGTGCCAGCAGCTTAGCCAGCAACACCGGGGAGCTGTTTTTT. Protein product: CASSLASNTGELFF. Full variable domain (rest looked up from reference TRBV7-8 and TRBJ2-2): GAGVSQSPRYKVAKRGQDVALRCDPISGHVSLFWYQQALGQGPEFLTYFQNEAQLDKSGLPSDRFFAERPEGSVSTLKIQRTQQEDSAVYLCASSLASNTGELFFGEGSRLTVL.

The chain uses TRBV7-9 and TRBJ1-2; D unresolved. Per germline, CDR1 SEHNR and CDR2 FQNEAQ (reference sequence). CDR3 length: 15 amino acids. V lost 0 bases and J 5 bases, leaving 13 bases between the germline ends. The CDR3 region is CASSLANSVEYGYTF. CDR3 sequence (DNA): TGTGCCAGCAGCTTAGCCAACTCGGTGGAGTATGGCTACACCTTC.

The DNA of the CDR3 is TGCGCCAGCAGCCAAGCTCCCGGGGATGGGCAGCCCCAGCATTTT. Translation: CASSQAPGDGQPQHF. The chain joins TRBV4-1 to TRBJ1-5; D is undetermined. The CDR3 consists of 15 residues. The ends were cut back, 1 base at V and 7 bases at J, with 14 bases in the middle. Germline CDR1 MGHRA, CDR2 YSYEKL.

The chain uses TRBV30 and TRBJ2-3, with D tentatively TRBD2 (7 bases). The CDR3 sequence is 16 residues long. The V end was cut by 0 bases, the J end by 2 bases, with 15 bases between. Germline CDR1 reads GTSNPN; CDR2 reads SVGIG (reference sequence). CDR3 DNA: TGTGCCTGGAGTGTAAGCTGGGGGGGCGACACAGATACGCAGTATTTT. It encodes CAWSVSWGGDTDTQYF.

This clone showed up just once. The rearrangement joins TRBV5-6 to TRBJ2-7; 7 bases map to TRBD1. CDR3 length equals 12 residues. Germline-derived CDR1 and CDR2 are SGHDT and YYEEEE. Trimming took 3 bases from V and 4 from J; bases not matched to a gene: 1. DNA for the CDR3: TGTGCCAGCAGCTCACAGGGGTACGAGCAGTACTTC. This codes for CASSSQGYEQYF. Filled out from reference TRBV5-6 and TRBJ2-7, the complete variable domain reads DAGVTQSPTHLIKTRGQQVTLRCSPKSGHDTVSWYQQALGQGPQFIFQYYEEEERQRGNFPDRFSGHQFPNYSSELNVNALLLGDSALYLCASSSQGYEQYFGPGTRLTVT.

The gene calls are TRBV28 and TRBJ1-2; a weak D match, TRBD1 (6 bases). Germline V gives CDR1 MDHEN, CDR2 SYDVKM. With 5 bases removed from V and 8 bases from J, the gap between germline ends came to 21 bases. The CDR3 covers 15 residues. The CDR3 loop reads CASSTIRGGGAGYTF. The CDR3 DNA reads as TGTGCCAGCAGTACGATCCGAGGGGGTGGAGCGGGCTACACCTTC.

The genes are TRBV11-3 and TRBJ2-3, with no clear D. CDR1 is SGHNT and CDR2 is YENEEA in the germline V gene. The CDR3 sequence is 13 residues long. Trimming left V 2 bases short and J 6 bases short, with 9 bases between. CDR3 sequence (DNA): TGTGCCAGCAGCTTAAGTTGGCAGGATACGCAGTATTTT. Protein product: CASSLSWQDTQYF.

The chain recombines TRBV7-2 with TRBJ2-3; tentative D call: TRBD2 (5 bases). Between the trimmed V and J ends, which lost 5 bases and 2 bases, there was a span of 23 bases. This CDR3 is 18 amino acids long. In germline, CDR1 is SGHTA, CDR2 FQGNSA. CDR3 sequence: CASSTRVRGLTSTDTQYF. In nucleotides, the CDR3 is TGTGCCAGCAGCACCCGGGTGCGCGGACTTACATCCACAGATACGCAGTATTTT.

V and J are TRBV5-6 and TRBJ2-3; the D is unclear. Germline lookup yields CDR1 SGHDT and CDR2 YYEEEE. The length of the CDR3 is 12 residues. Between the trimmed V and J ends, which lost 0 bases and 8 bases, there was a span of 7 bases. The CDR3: CASSLAGGTQYF. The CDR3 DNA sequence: TGTGCCAGCAGCTTGGCGGGCGGTACGCAGTATTTT.

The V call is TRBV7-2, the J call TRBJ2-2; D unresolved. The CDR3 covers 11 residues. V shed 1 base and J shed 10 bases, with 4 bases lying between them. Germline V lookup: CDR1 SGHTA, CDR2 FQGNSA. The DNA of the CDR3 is TGTGCCAGCAGCTTAGTGTCGGAGCTGTTTTTT. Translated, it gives CASSLVSELFF.

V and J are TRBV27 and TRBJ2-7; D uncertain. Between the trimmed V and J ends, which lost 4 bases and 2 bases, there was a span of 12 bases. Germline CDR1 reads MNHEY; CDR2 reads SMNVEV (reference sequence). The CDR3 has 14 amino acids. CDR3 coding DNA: TGTGCCAGCAGTTACCTAAGTAAGGCCTACGAGCAGTACTTC. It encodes CASSYLSKAYEQYF.

CDR3 in amino acids: CASSRSGLAAGELFF. Here the CDR3 DNA reads TGTGCCAGCAGCCGCTCGGGACTAGCGGCCGGGGAGCTGTTTTTT. The rearrangement uses TRBV11-3 and TRBJ2-2; TRBD2 aligns across 11 bases. The CDR3 has 15 residues. Losses at the gene ends were 5 bases for V and 6 bases for J; bases not matched to a gene: 5. In germline, CDR1 is SGHNT, CDR2 YENEEA.

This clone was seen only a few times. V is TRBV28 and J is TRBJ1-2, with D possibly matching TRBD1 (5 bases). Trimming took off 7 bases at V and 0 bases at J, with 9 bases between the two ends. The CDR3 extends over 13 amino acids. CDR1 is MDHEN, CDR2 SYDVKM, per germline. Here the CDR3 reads CASIKTANYGYTF. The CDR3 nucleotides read TGTGCCAGCATCAAGACAGCTAACTATGGCTACACCTTC.

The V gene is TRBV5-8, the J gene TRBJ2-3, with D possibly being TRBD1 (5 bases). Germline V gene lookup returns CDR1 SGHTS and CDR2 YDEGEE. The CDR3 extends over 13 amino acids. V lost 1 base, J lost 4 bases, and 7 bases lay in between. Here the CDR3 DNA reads TGTGCCAGCAGCTTGAAAGGGGCAGATACGCAGTATTTT. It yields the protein CASSLKGADTQYF.

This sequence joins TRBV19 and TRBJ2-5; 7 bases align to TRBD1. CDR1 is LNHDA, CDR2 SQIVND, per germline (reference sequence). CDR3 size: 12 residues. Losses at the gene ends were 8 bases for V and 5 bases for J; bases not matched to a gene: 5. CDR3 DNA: TGTGCCAGTCAAACAGGGGCCGAGACCCAGTACTTC. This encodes CASQTGAETQYF.

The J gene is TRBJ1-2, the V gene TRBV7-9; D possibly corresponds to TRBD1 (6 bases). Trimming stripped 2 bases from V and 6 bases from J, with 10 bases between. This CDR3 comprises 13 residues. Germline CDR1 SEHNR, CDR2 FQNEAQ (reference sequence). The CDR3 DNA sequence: TGTGCCAGCAGCTTACGGGGGCAGGATGGCTACACCTTC. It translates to CASSLRGQDGYTF.

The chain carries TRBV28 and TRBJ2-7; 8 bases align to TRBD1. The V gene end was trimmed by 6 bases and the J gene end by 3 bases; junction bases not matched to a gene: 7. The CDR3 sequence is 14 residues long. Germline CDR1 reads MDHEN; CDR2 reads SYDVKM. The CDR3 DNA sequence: TGTGCCAGCAGATGGGGACAGGACCGCTACGAGCAGTACTTC. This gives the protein CASRWGQDRYEQYF.

The CDR3 spells CASSREGRSTDTQYF. The CDR3 nucleotides read TGTGCCAGCAGCCGAGAGGGGAGATCCACAGATACGCAGTATTTT. The chain links TRBV11-3 to TRBJ2-3; possibly TRBD1 or TRBD2 for D (5 bases each). CDR1 and CDR2 (germline): SGHNT, YENEEA. The CDR3 covers 15 residues. V was pared by 5 bases and J by 2 bases, with 14 bases between.

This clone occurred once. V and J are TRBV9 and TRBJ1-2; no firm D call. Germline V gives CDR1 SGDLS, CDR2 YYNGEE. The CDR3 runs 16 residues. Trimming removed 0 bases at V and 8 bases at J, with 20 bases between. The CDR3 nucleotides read TGTGCCAGCAGCGTAGGGGTAGGATCGAGGGTTGGAGGCTACACCTTC. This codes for CASSVGVGSRVGGYTF.

CDR3 in amino acids: CASSPRETQYF. CDR3 bases: TGTGCCAGCAGCCCTAGAGAGACCCAGTACTTC. The rearrangement joins TRBV28 to TRBJ2-5, with no clear D. Per germline, CDR1 MDHEN and CDR2 SYDVKM. The CDR3 totals 11 residues. V was trimmed by 6 bases and J by 4 bases, leaving 6 bases between them.

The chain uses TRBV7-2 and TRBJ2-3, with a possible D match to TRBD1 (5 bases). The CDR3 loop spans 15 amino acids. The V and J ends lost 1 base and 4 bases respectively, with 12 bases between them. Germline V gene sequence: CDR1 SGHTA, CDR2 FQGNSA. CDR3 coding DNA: TGTGCCAGCAGCTTAGTTGGGGCGTGGGCAGATACGCAGTATTTT. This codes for CASSLVGAWADTQYF. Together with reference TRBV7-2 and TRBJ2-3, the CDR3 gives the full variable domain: GAGVSQSPSNKVTEKGKDVELRCDPISGHTALYWYRQSLGQGLEFLIYFQGNSAPDKSGLPSDRFSAERTGGSVSTLTIQRTQQEDSAVYLCASSLVGAWADTQYFGPGTRLTVL.

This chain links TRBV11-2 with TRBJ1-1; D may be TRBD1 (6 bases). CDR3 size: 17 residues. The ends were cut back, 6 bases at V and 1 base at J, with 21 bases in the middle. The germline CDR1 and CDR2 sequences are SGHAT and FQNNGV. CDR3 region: CASRDLIRGEKNTEAFF. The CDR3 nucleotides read TGTGCCAGCAGAGACCTCATCAGGGGCGAGAAGAACACTGAAGCTTTCTTT.

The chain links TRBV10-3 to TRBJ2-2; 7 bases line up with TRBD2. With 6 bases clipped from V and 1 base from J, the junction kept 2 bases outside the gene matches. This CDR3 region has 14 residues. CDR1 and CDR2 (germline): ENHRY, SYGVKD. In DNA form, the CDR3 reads TGTGCCATCAGGACGGGAGGGAACACCGGGGAGCTGTTTTTT. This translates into CAIRTGGNTGELFF.

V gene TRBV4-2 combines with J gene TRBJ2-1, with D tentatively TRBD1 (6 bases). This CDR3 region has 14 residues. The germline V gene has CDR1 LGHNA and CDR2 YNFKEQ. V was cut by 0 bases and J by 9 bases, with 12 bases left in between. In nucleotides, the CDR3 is TGTGCCAGCAGCCAAGATACGAAAGGGGGTGAGCAGTTCTTC. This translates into CASSQDTKGGEQFF.

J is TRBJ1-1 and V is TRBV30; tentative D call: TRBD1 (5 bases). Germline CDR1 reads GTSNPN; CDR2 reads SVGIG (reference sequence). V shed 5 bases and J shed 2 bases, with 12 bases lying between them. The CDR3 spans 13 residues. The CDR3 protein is CAWALQDNTEAFF. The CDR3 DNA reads TGTGCCTGGGCCCTACAGGACAACACTGAAGCTTTCTTT.

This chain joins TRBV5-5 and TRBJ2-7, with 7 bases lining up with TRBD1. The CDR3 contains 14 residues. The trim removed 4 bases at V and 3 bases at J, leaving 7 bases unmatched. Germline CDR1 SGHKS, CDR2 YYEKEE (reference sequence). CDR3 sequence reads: CASSRRQGIYEQYF. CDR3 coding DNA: TGTGCCAGCAGCCGACGACAGGGAATCTACGAGCAGTACTTC.

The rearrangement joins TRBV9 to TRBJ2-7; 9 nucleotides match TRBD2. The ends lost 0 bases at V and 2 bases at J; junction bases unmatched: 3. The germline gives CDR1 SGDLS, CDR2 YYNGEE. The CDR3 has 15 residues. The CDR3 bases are TGTGCCAGCAGCGTAGGAGGCGGGAGGGCCTACGAGCAGTACTTC. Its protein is CASSVGGGRAYEQYF.